This passage covers 19 T cell receptor beta chains from one sample sequenced in a study of T cells in Graves' hyperthyroidism and ophthalmopathy. RNA transcripts served as the template for amplifying TCR beta CDR3 regions. The TCR CDR3 first-round RT-PCR relied on the HTBI primer set. A single record per CDR3 protein comes from TCRdb applying MiXCR to the multiplex PCR reads. The data hold roughly 720,000 distinct CDR3 sequences, with 15% to 20% observed a single time. The sample taken for sequencing was blood. The receptors derive from a man aged 50 to 60 with Graves' hyperthyroidism.

V gene TRBV30 combines with J gene TRBJ2-1; 7 bases line up with TRBD2. The ends lost 1 base at V and 4 bases at J; junction bases unmatched: 4. This CDR3 has 14 amino acids. Germline assignment: CDR1 GTSNPN and CDR2 SVGIG (reference sequence). The CDR3: CAWSGQRGYNEQFF. The CDR3 coding sequence is TGTGCCTGGAGTGGACAGCGGGGTTACAATGAGCAGTTCTTC.

The chain employs TRBV11-2 and TRBJ1-1, with 10 positions matching TRBD1. Trimming cost V 5 bases and J 5 bases; bases outside gene matches: 8. Germline-derived CDR1 and CDR2 are SGHAT and FQNNGV. The CDR3 length is 15 residues. The CDR3 nucleotides read TGTGCCAGCAGCCTCGACAGGGGGCTGGCTACTGAAGCTTTCTTT. Its protein is CASSLDRGLATEAFF. Using reference TRBV11-2 and TRBJ1-1 for the parts outside the CDR3, the full variable domain is EAGVAQSPRYKIIEKRQSVAFWCNPISGHATLYWYQQILGQGPKLLIQFQNNGVVDDSQLPKDRFSAERLKGVDSTLKIQPAKLEDSAVYLCASSLDRGLATEAFFGQGTRLTVV.

This clonotype was counted at least ten times. The CDR3 DNA sequence: TGCGCCAGCAGCTTGGGTAATAGAGGCGGCACTGAAGCTTTCTTT. This encodes CASSLGNRGGTEAFF. The rearrangement links TRBV5-1 to TRBJ1-1; D not certain. From germline, CDR1 is SGHRS and CDR2 YFSETQ. The CDR3 contains 15 residues. Trimming stripped 0 bases from V and 4 bases from J, with 13 bases between.

This clonotype was recorded many times. The CDR3 DNA follows: TGTGCCAGCAGTTTCCGGGACCCGGGGGGTGATACGCAGTATTTT. Amino acids: CASSFRDPGGDTQYF. The chain links TRBV27 to TRBJ2-3, with 7 positions matching TRBD2. Germline V gene sequence: CDR1 MNHEY, CDR2 SMNVEV (reference sequence). With 3 bases clipped from V and 6 bases from J, the junction kept 9 bases outside the gene matches. The CDR3 spans 15 residues.

This clonotype was seen only a few times. The chain has TRBV27 and TRBJ2-7; possibly TRBD1 for D (6 bases). Germline assignment: CDR1 MNHEY and CDR2 SMNVEV (reference sequence). CDR3 length: 15 residues. Between the trimmed V and J ends, which lost 10 bases and 0 bases, there was a span of 19 bases. The CDR3 DNA sequence: TGTGCCACTCAACCGGGACATCGGACCTCCTACGAGCAGTACTTC. This encodes CATQPGHRTSYEQYF.

There are a few counts of this clonotype. The chain employs TRBV6-2 or TRBV6-3 and TRBJ2-3; D not resolved. Germline loops: CDR1 MNHEY, CDR2 SVGEGT. CDR3 length: 13 amino acids. V dropped 7 bases and J dropped 4 bases, with 12 bases sitting between them. This CDR3 is CASNRARPDTQYF. CDR3 nucleotides: TGTGCCAGCAACCGGGCGAGGCCAGATACGCAGTATTTT.

This clonotype was observed a few times. A much larger clone lies a single base off, so this may be a read error. V is TRBV6-1 and J is TRBJ1-2, with unresolved D. CDR1 and CDR2 from the germline V gene are MNHNS and SASEGT. Trimming stripped 3 bases from V and 2 bases from J, with 1 base between. This CDR3 spans 11 amino acids. CDR3 sequence reads: CASSENYGYTF. The DNA of the CDR3 is TGTGCCAGCAGTGAGAACTATGGCTACACCTTC.

Many counts were recorded for this clonotype. The genes are TRBV7-3 and TRBJ2-7; D assignment may be TRBD1 or TRBD2 (5 bases each). Trimming cost V 5 bases and J 4 bases, with 21 bases left between them. Germline CDR1 and CDR2: SGHTA and FQGTGA. The CDR3 runs to 16 residues. CDR3 sequence reads: CASSPAGSGILYEQYF. For the CDR3, the DNA is TGTGCCAGCAGCCCGGCAGGGAGTGGGATTCTATACGAGCAGTACTTC. Using reference TRBV7-3 and TRBJ2-7 for the parts outside the CDR3, the full variable domain is GAGVSQTPSNKVTEKGKYVELRCDPISGHTALYWYRQSLGQGPEFLIYFQGTGAADDSGLPNDRFFAVRPEGSVSTLKIQRTERGDSAVYLCASSPAGSGILYEQYFGPGTRLTVT.

This clonotype was recorded at least ten times. The rearrangement uses TRBV7-3 and TRBJ2-1; 9 bases align to TRBD1. From germline, CDR1 is SGHTA and CDR2 FQGTGA. The CDR3 loop spans 14 amino acids. V dropped 3 bases and J dropped 9; count of bases not matched to a gene: 6. This CDR3 is CASSFAGQGSEQFF. Here the CDR3 DNA reads TGTGCCAGCAGCTTTGCGGGACAGGGAAGTGAGCAGTTCTTC.

This clonotype was counted between two and nine times. V and J are TRBV7-6 and TRBJ1-4, with TRBD1 identical over 8 bases. This CDR3 comprises 15 residues. Germline CDR1 reads SGHVS; CDR2 reads FNYEAQ. V was clipped by 4 bases and J by 7 bases; unmatched bases: 8. The DNA for the CDR3 is TGTGCCAGCAGCTGGACGACAGGGGCAGGTGAAAAACTGTTTTTT. Its protein product is CASSWTTGAGEKLFF.

This clonotype was found many times. The V gene is TRBV20-1, the J gene TRBJ1-2; D remains ambiguous. Germline lookup yields CDR1 DFQATT and CDR2 SNEGSKA (reference sequence). The CDR3 has 14 residues. Trimming left V 1 base short and J 3 bases short, with 12 bases between. The CDR3 region has the DNA TGCAGTGCTAGAGGTTTAGGGAGGGACTATGGCTACACCTTC. This translates into CSARGLGRDYGYTF.

The sample holds many counts of this clonotype. The genes are TRBV24-1 and TRBJ1-5; D gene uncertain. The CDR3 spans 14 residues. Trimming took 4 bases from V and 1 from J, leaving 7 bases between them. Looked up from germline, CDR1 is KGHDR and CDR2 is SFDVKD. CDR3 amino acids: CATSEGVSNQPQHF. In DNA, the CDR3 is TGTGCCACCAGTGAGGGAGTGAGCAATCAGCCCCAGCATTTT.

This clonotype was counted a few times. The rearrangement joins TRBV10-3 to TRBJ1-1; TRBD1 aligns across 9 bases. CDR1 is ENHRY and CDR2 is SYGVKD in the germline V gene. The CDR3 covers 20 residues. Trimming cost V 3 bases and J 3 bases; bases outside gene matches: 20. In DNA form, the CDR3 reads TGTGCCATCAGTGACCTTAATTCGGCAAGGACAGGGGTTAAGGACACTGAAGCTTTCTTT. Translating it yields CAISDLNSARTGVKDTEAFF.

The table lists this clonotype with a count of one. The V call is TRBV28, the J call TRBJ1-1; D remains ambiguous. CDR3 length: 12 amino acids. Trimming left V 7 bases short and J 4 bases short, with 10 bases between. Germline CDR1 MDHEN, CDR2 SYDVKM. The DNA for the CDR3 is TGTGCCAGCAACCAGATAGGCACTGAAGCTTTCTTT. Protein sequence: CASNQIGTEAFF.

At least ten counts were recorded for this clonotype. The gene calls are TRBV7-9 and TRBJ2-7, with a possible D match to TRBD1 (5 bases). In germline, CDR1 is SEHNR, CDR2 FQNEAQ (reference sequence). V gave up 1 base and J gave up 5 bases, with 9 bases separating them. This CDR3 spans 13 amino acids. CDR3 sequence reads: CASSLGWGHEQYF. The CDR3 DNA reads as TGTGCCAGCAGCTTAGGTTGGGGCCACGAGCAGTACTTC.

The sample holds many counts of this clonotype. The chain links TRBV11-2 to TRBJ2-5; 13 bases match TRBD2. The CDR3 is 16 residues long. V lost 5 bases, J lost 2 bases, and 5 bases stayed unmatched. From germline, CDR1 is SGHAT and CDR2 FQNNGV. The CDR3 sequence: CASSLGGLAGQETQYF. The CDR3 coding sequence is TGTGCCAGCAGCCTAGGGGGACTAGCGGGACAAGAGACCCAGTACTTC.

This clonotype was seen a few times. The V call is TRBV29-1, the J call TRBJ2-7, with D hard to call. The CDR3 has 15 amino acids. The germline V gene encodes CDR1 SQVTM and CDR2 ANQGSEA. With 4 bases removed from V and 1 base from J, the gap between germline ends came to 17 bases. The CDR3 sequence is CSVVKTVGSSYEQYF. The CDR3 coding sequence is TGCAGCGTTGTCAAGACGGTAGGTAGTTCCTACGAGCAGTACTTC.

In its sample, this clonotype was seen many times. V usage is TRBV7-2 and J usage is TRBJ2-3; unclear D gene. The CDR3 length is 13 residues. Germline lookup yields CDR1 SGHTA and CDR2 FQGNSA. Trimming took off 2 bases at V and 6 bases at J, with 9 bases between the two ends. CDR3 in DNA: TGTGCCAGCAGCTTACAGACCCGGGATACGCAGTATTTT. As protein: CASSLQTRDTQYF.

This clonotype appeared many times. J is TRBJ1-5 and V is TRBV18; perhaps TRBD1 as D (5 bases). V was shortened by 6 bases and J by 1 base, with 16 bases between the two germline ends. The germline CDR1 and CDR2 sequences are KGHSH and LQKENI. CDR3 length equals 16 residues. The CDR3 loop is CASSPGSGGSNQPQHF. The CDR3 bases are TGTGCCAGCTCCCCAGGATCGGGGGGAAGCAATCAGCCCCAGCATTTT.